This is a list of T cell receptor beta chains from one sample in a study of T-cell memory formation after mild COVID-19. TCRdb fed the 5' RACE reads into MiXCR, producing one record per CDR3 protein. The sample has 450,000 to 700,000 distinct CDR3 sequences, under 20% seen once; the top ten hold around 12%. Sequenced sample: PBMCs or a T cell subset sorted from them (not recorded which). These receptors were collected from an adult woman who had mild COVID-19 (a few samples of this study predate the infection). Cell type and time point are not known. Both conserved end residues are part of each CDR3. The D gene is left open where the match is weak. Rows give clone size only sometimes, using once, few, many, or a class for an expanded clone.

>TRBD2|NA|TRBJ2-3|TRBV13
CASSDHKPGGADTQYF
TGTGCCAGCAGCGACCACAAGCCCGGGGGGGCAGATACGCAGTATTTT
>TRBD1|few|TRBJ2-7|TRBV4-1
CASSRRDRSYEQYF
TGCGCCAGCAGCCGCCGGGACAGGTCCTACGAGCAGTACTTC
>TRBD1|NA|TRBJ2-5|TRBV7-9
CASRGTGSETQYF
TGTGCCAGCCGTGGGACAGGAAGTGAGACCCAGTACTTC
>TRBD2|many|TRBJ2-3|TRBV20-1
CSARGLELAGFTDTQYF
TGCAGTGCTAGAGGATTGGAACTAGCGGGATTCACAGATACGCAGTATTTT
>NA|NA|TRBJ2-7|TRBV13
CASSLEVGGSSYEQYF
TGTGCCAGCAGCTTAGAAGTGGGGGGAAGCTCCTACGAGCAGTACTTC
>NA|few|TRBJ1-2|TRBV6-2/TRBV6-3
CASTTGTYGYTF
TGTGCCAGCACTACAGGGACCTATGGCTACACCTTC
>TRBD1|many|TRBJ2-1|TRBV5-1
CASTGQGVIGYNEQFF
TGCGCCAGCACCGGACAGGGGGTTATAGGATACAATGAGCAGTTCTTC
>TRBD2|NA|TRBJ2-1|TRBV10-3
CAISERDIAGLPGLNEQFF
TGTGCCATCAGTGAGCGCGATATAGCGGGGCTCCCTGGGTTGAATGAGCAGTTCTTC
>TRBD2|NA|TRBJ2-2|TRBV5-5
CASSTGTSGGNTGELFF
TGTGCCAGCAGCACCGGGACTAGCGGGGGGAACACCGGGGAGCTGTTTTTT
>NA|few|TRBJ2-1|TRBV5-5
CASSRPQGKNEQFF
TGTGCCAGCAGCCGCCCCCAGGGAAAGAATGAGCAGTTCTTC
>NA|NA|TRBJ2-1|TRBV27
CASSFTRANEQFF
TGTGCCAGCAGTTTTACACGCGCCAATGAGCAGTTCTTC
>NA|NA|TRBJ2-6|TRBV12-3/TRBV12-4
CASSFPAPSGANVLTF
TGTGCCAGCAGTTTTCCGGCGCCCTCTGGGGCCAACGTCCTGACTTTC
>TRBD2|few|TRBJ2-7|TRBV18
CASSPSTSGYEQYF
TGTGCCAGCTCACCATCGACTAGCGGGTACGAGCAGTACTTC
>NA|few|TRBJ2-3|TRBV3-1
CASSPLGASTQYF
TGTGCCAGCAGCCCCCTTGGGGCGTCGACGCAGTATTTT
>NA|NA|TRBJ2-3|TRBV6-5
CASSYSITDTQYF
TGTGCCAGCAGTTACTCAATCACAGATACGCAGTATTTT
>TRBD1|few|TRBJ1-1|TRBV12-3/TRBV12-4
CASNLGQWNTEAFF
TGTGCCAGCAACTTGGGACAGTGGAACACTGAAGCTTTCTTT